This T cell receptor (beta chain) was captured in a study of OX40 agonist ivuxolimab in advanced cancers. Study results and limitations: Dosing at 0.1 to 3.0 mg/kg was accompanied by clonal expansion of CD4+ and CD8+ blood T cells by week 6.

V was clipped by 1 base and J by 1 base, with 9 bases between them. The CDR3 has 14 amino acids. CDR1 is SGHDT, CDR2 YYEEEE, per germline. Clones were sequenced by immunoSEQ multiplex PCR, and TCRdb holds only the in-frame ones, with some missing. The sample lists tens of thousands of clones, less than 85% occurring once. To note about this clone: Its antigen is undetermined.

The TCR was taken from an adult with an advanced solid tumor such as melanoma, head and neck, liver or kidney cancer. The chain links TRBV5-6 to TRBJ2-7; possibly TRBD2 for D (5 bases). The sample here was CD4+ or CD8+ T cells sorted from blood, taken in a trial of the OX40 agonist ivuxolimab. The CDR3 region is CASSLRSGSYEQYF. As DNA, the CDR3 is TGTGCCAGCAGCTTGCGAAGCGGATCCTACGAGCAGTACTTC.